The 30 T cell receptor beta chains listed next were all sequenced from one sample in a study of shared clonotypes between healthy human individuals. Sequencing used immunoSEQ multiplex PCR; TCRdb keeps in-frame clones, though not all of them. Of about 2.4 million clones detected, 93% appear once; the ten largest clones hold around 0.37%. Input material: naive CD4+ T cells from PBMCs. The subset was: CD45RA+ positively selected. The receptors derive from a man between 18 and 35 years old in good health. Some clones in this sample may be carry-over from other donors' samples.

CDR3 protein: CASSLDMTSYNEQFF. The DNA of the CDR3 is TGCGCCAGCAGCTTGGATATGACCTCGTACAATGAGCAGTTCTTC. The chain couples TRBV5-1 to TRBJ2-1; D gene uncertain. The V end lost 0 bases, the J end lost 4 bases, and 11 bases lay between the germline ends. CDR1 and CDR2 from the germline V gene are SGHRS and YFSETQ. This CDR3 has 15 residues.

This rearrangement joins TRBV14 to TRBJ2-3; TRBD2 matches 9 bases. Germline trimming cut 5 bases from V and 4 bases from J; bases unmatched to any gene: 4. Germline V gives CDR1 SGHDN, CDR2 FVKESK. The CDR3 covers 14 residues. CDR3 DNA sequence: TGTGCCAGCAGCTCGCGGGGGGGCCCAGATACGCAGTATTTT. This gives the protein CASSSRGGPDTQYF.

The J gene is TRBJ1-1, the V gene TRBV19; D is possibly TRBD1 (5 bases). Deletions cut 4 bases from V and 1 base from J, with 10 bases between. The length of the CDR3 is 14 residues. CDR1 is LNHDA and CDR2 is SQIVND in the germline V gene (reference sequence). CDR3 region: CASSTRQTNTEAFF. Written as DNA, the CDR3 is TGTGCCAGTAGTACGAGACAGACGAACACTGAAGCTTTCTTT.

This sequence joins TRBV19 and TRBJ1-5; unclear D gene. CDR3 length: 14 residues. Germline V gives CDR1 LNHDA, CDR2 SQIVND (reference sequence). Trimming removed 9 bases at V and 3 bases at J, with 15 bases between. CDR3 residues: CASLLSPNNQPQHF. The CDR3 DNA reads TGTGCCAGCCTCTTATCCCCGAACAATCAGCCCCAGCATTTT.

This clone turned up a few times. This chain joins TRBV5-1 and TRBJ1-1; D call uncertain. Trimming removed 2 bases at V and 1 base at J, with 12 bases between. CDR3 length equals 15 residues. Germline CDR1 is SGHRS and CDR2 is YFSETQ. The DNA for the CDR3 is TGCGCCAGCAGCTTAAGGGTGTTAGGGAACACTGAAGCTTTCTTT. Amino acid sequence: CASSLRVLGNTEAFF. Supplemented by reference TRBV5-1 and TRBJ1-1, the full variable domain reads KAGVTQTPRYLIKTRGQQVTLSCSPISGHRSVSWYQQTPGQGLQFLFEYFSETQRNKGNFPGRFSGRQFSNSRSEMNVSTLELGDSALYLCASSLRVLGNTEAFFGQGTRLTVV.

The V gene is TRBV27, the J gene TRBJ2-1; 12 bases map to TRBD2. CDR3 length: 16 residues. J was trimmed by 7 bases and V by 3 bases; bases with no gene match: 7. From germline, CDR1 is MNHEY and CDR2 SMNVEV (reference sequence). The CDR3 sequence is CASSFTSGRFSNEQFF. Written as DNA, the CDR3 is TGTGCCAGCAGTTTCACTAGCGGGAGGTTTTCGAATGAGCAGTTCTTC.

The CDR3 loop reads CATSREGAGGPVNEQFF. The CDR3 nucleotides read TGTGCCACCAGCAGAGAAGGGGCGGGAGGGCCTGTGAATGAGCAGTTCTTC. The V gene is TRBV15, the J gene TRBJ2-1; 9 nucleotides match TRBD2. In germline, CDR1 is LNHNV, CDR2 YYDKDF (reference sequence). With 0 bases clipped from V and 7 bases from J, the junction kept 10 bases outside the gene matches. This CDR3 region has 17 residues.

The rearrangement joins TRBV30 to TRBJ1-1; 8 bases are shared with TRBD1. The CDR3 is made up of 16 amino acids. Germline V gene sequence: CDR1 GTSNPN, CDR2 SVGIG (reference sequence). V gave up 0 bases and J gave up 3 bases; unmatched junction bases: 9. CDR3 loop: CAWSVKRTGRHTEAFF. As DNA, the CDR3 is TGTGCCTGGAGTGTAAAGAGGACAGGGAGGCACACTGAAGCTTTCTTT.

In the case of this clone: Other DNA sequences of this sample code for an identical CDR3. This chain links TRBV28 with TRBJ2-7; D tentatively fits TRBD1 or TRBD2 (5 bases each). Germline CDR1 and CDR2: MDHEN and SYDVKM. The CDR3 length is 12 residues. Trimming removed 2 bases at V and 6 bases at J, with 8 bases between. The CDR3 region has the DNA TGTGCCAGCAGTTTACCGGGGCTCGAGCAGTACTTC. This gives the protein CASSLPGLEQYF.

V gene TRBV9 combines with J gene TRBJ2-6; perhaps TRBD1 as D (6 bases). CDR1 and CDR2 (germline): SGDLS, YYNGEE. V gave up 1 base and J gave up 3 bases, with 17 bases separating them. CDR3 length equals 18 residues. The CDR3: CASSVSRGNSYGANVLTF. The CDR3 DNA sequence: TGTGCCAGCAGCGTATCCAGGGGAAATTCTTATGGGGCCAACGTCCTGACTTTC.

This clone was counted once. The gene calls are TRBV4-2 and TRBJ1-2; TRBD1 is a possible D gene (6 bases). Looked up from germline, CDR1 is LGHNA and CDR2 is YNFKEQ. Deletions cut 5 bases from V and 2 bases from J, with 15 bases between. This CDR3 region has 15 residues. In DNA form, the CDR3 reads TGTGCCAGCAGCTACCACGGGACACAGAACTATGGCTACACCTTC. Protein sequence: CASSYHGTQNYGYTF.

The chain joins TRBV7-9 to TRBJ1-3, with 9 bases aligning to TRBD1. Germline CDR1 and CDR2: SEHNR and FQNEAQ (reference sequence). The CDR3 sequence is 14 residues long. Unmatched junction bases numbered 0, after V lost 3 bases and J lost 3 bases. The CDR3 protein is CASSLDRGGNTIYF. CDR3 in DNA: TGTGCCAGCAGCTTGGACAGGGGTGGAAACACCATATATTTT.

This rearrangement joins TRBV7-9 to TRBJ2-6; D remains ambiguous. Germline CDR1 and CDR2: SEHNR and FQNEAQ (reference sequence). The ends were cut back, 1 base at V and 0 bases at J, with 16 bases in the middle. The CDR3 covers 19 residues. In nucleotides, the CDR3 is TGTGCCAGCAGCTTAGACGTTCCCGCCGCGGTCTCTGGGGCCAACGTCCTGACTTTC. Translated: CASSLDVPAAVSGANVLTF.

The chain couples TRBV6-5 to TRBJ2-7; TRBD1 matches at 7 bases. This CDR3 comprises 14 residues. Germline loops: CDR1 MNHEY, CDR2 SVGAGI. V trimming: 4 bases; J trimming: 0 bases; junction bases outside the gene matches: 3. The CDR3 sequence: CASSSRQGSYEQYF. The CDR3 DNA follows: TGTGCCAGCAGTTCCCGACAGGGCTCCTACGAGCAGTACTTC.

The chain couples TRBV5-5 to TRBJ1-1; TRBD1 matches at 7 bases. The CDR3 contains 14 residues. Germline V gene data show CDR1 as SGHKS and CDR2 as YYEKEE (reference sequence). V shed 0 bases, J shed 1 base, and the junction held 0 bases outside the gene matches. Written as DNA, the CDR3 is TGTGCCAGCAGCTTGGAGGGGGCGAACACTGAAGCTTTCTTT. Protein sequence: CASSLEGANTEAFF. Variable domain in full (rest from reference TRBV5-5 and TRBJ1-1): DAGVTQSPTHLIKTRGQQVTLRCSPISGHKSVSWYQQVLGQGPQFIFQYYEKEERGRGNFPDRFSARQFPNYSSELNVNALLLGDSALYLCASSLEGANTEAFFGQGTRLTVV.

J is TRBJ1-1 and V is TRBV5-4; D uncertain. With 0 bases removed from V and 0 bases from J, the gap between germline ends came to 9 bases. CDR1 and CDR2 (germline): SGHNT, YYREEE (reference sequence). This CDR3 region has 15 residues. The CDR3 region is CASSLEPRLNTEAFF. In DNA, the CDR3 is TGTGCCAGCAGCTTGGAACCTAGGTTGAACACTGAAGCTTTCTTT.

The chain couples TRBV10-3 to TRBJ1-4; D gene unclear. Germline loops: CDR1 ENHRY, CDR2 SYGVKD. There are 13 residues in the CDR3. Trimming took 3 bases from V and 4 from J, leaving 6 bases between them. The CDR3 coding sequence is TGTGCCATCAGTGACCCACTTAATGAAAAACTGTTTTTT. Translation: CAISDPLNEKLFF.

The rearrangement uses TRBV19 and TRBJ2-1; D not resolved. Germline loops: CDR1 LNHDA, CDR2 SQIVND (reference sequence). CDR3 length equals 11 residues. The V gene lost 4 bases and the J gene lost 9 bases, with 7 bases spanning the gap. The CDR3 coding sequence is TGTGCCAGTAGTAGGGAATTTGAGCAGTTCTTC. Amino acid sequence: CASSREFEQFF.

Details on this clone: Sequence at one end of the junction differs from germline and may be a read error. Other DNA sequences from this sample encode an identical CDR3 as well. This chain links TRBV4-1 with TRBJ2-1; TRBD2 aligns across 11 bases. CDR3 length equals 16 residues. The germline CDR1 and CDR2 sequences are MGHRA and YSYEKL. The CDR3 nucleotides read TGCGCCAGCAGCCAAGAACTAGCGGGAGCTCAGGATGAACAGTTCTTC. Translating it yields CASSQELAGAQDEQFF.

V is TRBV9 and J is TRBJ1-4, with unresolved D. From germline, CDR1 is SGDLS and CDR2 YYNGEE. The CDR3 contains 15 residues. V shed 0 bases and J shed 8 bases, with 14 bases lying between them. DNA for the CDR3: TGTGCCAGCAGCGTAGTCGGCCAGGCAGGAGAAAAACTGTTTTTT. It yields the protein CASSVVGQAGEKLFF.

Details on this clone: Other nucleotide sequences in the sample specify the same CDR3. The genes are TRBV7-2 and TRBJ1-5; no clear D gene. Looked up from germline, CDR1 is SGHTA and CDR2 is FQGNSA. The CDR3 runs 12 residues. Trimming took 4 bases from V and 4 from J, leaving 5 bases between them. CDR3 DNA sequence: TGTGCCAGCAGCTCACCGAATCAGCCCCAGCATTTT. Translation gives CASSSPNQPQHF.

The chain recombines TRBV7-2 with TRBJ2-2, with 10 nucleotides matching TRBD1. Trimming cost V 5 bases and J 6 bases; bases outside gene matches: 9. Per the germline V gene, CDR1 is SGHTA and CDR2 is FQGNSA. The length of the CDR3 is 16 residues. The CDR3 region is CASSPWGTGAPGELFF. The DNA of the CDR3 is TGTGCCAGCAGCCCCTGGGGGACAGGGGCCCCCGGGGAGCTGTTTTTT.

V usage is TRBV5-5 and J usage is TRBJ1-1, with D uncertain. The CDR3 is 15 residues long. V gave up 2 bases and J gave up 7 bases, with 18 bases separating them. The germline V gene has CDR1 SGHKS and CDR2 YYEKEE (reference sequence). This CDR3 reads CASSFLVPTSGEAFF. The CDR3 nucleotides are TGTGCCAGCAGCTTTTTGGTCCCTACCTCGGGTGAAGCTTTCTTT.

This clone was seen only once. The CDR3 region is CASSLQGARKKETQYF. The CDR3 bases are TGTGCCAGCAGCCTACAGGGGGCGCGGAAGAAAGAGACCCAGTACTTC. This chain links TRBV14 with TRBJ2-5; 9 bases align to TRBD1. Per germline, CDR1 SGHDN and CDR2 FVKESK. The CDR3 length is 16 residues. The trim removed 4 bases at V and 3 bases at J, leaving 9 bases unmatched.

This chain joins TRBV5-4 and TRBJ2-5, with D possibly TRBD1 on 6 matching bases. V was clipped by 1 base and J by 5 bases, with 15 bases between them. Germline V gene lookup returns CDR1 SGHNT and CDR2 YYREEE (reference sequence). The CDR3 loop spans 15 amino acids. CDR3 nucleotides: TGTGCCAGCAGCTTGTCGTTAGGGGGAGTGGAGACCCAGTACTTC. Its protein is CASSLSLGGVETQYF.

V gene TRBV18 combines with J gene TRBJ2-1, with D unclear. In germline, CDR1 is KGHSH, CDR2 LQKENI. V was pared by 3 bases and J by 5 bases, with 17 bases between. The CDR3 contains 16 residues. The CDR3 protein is CASSPVGGIYNNEQFF. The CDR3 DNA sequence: TGTGCCAGCTCACCCGTCGGTGGGATATACAACAATGAGCAGTTCTTC.

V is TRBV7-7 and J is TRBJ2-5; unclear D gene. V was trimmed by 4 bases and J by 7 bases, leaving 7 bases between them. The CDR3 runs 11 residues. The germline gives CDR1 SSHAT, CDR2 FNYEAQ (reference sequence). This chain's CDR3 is CASSSRGTQYF. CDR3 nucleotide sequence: TGTGCCAGCAGCTCCCGAGGGACCCAGTACTTC.

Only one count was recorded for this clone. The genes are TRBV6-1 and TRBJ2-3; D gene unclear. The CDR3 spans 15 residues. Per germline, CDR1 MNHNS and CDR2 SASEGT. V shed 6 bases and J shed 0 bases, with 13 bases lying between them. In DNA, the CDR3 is TGTGCCAGCAGCGGCAAATCCTCTAGCACAGATACGCAGTATTTT. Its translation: CASSGKSSSTDTQYF.

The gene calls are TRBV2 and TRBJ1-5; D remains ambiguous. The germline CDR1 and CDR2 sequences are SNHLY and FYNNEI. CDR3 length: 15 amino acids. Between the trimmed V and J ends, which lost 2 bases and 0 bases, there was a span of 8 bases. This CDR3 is CASSERKYSNQPQHF. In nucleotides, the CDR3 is TGTGCCAGCAGTGAAAGAAAATATAGCAATCAGCCCCAGCATTTT.

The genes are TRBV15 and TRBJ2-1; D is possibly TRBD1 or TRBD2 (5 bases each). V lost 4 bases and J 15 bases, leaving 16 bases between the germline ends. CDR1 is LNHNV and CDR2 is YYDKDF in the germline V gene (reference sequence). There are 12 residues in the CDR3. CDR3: CATSIGTTMTFF. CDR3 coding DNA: TGTGCCACCAGCATAGGGACGACTATGACGTTCTTC. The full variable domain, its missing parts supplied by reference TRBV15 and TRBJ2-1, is DAMVIQNPRYQVTQFGKPVTLSCSQTLNHNVMYWYQQKSSQAPKLLFHYYDKDFNNEADTPDNFQSRRPNTSFCFLDIRSPGLGDTAMYLCATSIGTTMTFFGPGTRLTVL.